The table lists the clone carrying this TCR beta chain with a count of one. The sample's time point: cycle 4 day 1 (C4D1), after less than seven weeks of nivolumab. Exposure to brentuximab vedotin varied, and each patient had relapsed following autologous stem cell transplantation. The sample belongs to a study of PD-1 blockade in classical Hodgkin lymphoma. Trimming removed 5 bases from V and 2 bases from J, with 10 bases in between. The CDR3 length is 14 residues. CDR1 is SGHTA, CDR2 FQGTGA, per germline. Profiled with immunoSEQ multiplex PCR; TCRdb holds only in-frame clones, not every one. This sample carries 20,000 to 25,000 clones, roughly 77% of them seen once, and the ten largest clones take roughly a fifth.

This clonotype was sampled from a human donor with classical Hodgkin lymphoma. The specimen was peripheral blood mononuclear cells (PBMCs), collected before the fourth cycle of nivolumab. The rearrangement uses TRBV7-3 and TRBJ2-1, with TRBD1 as a possible D gene (5 bases). DNA of the CDR3: TGTGCCAGCAGCCCAGGGTTTGCCTACAATGAGCAGTTCTTC. This translates into CASSPGFAYNEQFF.